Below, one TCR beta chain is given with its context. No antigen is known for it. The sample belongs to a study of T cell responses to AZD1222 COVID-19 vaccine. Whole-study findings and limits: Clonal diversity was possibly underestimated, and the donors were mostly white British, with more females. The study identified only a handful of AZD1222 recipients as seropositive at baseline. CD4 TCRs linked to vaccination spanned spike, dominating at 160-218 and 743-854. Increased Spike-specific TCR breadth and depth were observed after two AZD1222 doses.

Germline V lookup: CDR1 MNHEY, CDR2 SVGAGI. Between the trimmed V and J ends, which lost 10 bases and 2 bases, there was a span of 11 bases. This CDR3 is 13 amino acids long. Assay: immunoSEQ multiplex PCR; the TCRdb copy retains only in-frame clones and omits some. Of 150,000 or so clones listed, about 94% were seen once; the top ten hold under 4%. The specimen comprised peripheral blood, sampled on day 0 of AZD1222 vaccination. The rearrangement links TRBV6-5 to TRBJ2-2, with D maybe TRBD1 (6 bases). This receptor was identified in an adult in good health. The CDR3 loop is CATNRANTGELFF. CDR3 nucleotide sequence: TGTGCCACCAACAGGGCAAACACCGGGGAGCTGTTTTTT.